This T cell receptor beta chain originates from a study of blood T cell repertoires in COVID-19. Study context: There were acute and convalescent COVID-19 samples, and they came from the United States, Italy and Spain. T cells, B-cell-depleted T cells, or PBMCs supplied cDNA or gDNA.

As processed by the authors: Estimation of nucleated cell counts relied on the amplification of reference gene primers. TCRdb's table, derived via immunoSEQ multiplex PCR, lists solely in-frame clones and lacks some. The DNA was the basis for D and trimming; V, J and clone size are from that table. In the table there are 290,000 or so clones, 87% of which are singletons. V was cut by 3 bases and J by 3 bases, with 6 bases left in between. CDR3 length: 13 residues. Germline V gene sequence: CDR1 SGHVS, CDR2 FNYEAQ. Sequencing was carried out using peripheral blood. V is TRBV7-6 and J is TRBJ2-1; D perhaps matches TRBD2 (5 bases). This receptor was obtained from a man aged 18 to 35 with active or convalescent COVID-19. The CDR3 loop is CASSFRGYNEQFF. CDR3 in DNA: TGTGCCAGCAGCTTCCGGGGCTACAATGAGCAGTTCTTC.